This is a list of T cell receptor beta chains from one sample in a study of PD-1 blockade in classical Hodgkin lymphoma. Produced via immunoSEQ multiplex PCR; TCRdb's table is partial and in-frame only. Here the sample spans some 24,000 clones, 72% being singletons. The sequenced sample was peripheral blood mononuclear cells (PBMCs), obtained before the fourth cycle of nivolumab. The receptors come from a human donor with classical Hodgkin lymphoma. CDR3s include the opening cysteine and the closing phenylalanine or tryptophan. Each record gives: clone size, D gene, V gene, J gene, CDR3 length, CDR3 DNA, CDR3 protein. A D gene is named only where the DNA matches it firmly. Part of the rows lack a size; the others show once, few, many or a class for expanded clones.

abundance: -
d_gene: TRBD1
v_gene: TRBV18
j_gene: TRBJ2-5
len: 14
CDR3nt: TGTGCCAGCTCACCGGGACAGTACCAAGAGACCCAGTACTTC
CDR3aa: CASSPGQYQETQYF

abundance: -
d_gene: -
v_gene: TRBV6-1
j_gene: TRBJ1-1
len: 14
CDR3nt: TGTGCCAGCAGTTATGGCAGGGGGAACACTGAAGCTTTCTTT
CDR3aa: CASSYGRGNTEAFF

abundance: once
d_gene: -
v_gene: TRBV6-5
j_gene: TRBJ1-2
len: 16
CDR3nt: TGTGCCAGCAGTTACGACTATGGGACGGCTAACTATGGCTACACCTTC
CDR3aa: CASSYDYGTANYGYTF

abundance: -
d_gene: -
v_gene: TRBV5-1
j_gene: TRBJ2-4
len: 16
CDR3nt: TGCGCCAGCAGTCTGCCTGATCCAGGGGAACAAAACATTCAGTACTTC
CDR3aa: CASSLPDPGEQNIQYF

abundance: -
d_gene: -
v_gene: TRBV27
j_gene: TRBJ2-5
len: 15
CDR3nt: TGTGCCAGCAGTTTGGACTATGCAGAGCAAGAGACCCAGTACTTC
CDR3aa: CASSLDYAEQETQYF

abundance: -
d_gene: TRBD2
v_gene: TRBV15
j_gene: TRBJ2-5
len: 14
CDR3nt: TGTGCCACCACCGCGGGGGGTAACCAAGAGACCCAGTACTTC
CDR3aa: CATTAGGNQETQYF

abundance: -
d_gene: -
v_gene: TRBV28
j_gene: TRBJ1-2
len: 14
CDR3nt: TGTGCCAGCAACACTAAGGGGGGGGGCTATGGCTACACCTTC
CDR3aa: CASNTKGGGYGYTF

abundance: -
d_gene: -
v_gene: TRBV7-8
j_gene: TRBJ1-1
len: 13
CDR3nt: TGTGCCAGCAGCTTAACAGGAATCACTGAAGCTTTCTTT
CDR3aa: CASSLTGITEAFF

abundance: -
d_gene: TRBD2
v_gene: TRBV14
j_gene: TRBJ2-1
len: 16
CDR3nt: TGTGCCAGCAGCCGGGAACTAGCGGGGGGGCCTGGGAAGCAGTTCTTC
CDR3aa: CASSRELAGGPGKQFF

abundance: few
d_gene: -
v_gene: TRBV11-3
j_gene: TRBJ1-1
len: 14
CDR3nt: TGTGCCAGCATGAACCGAGGGGGGAACACTGAAGCTTTCTTT
CDR3aa: CASMNRGGNTEAFF

abundance: -
d_gene: -
v_gene: TRBV5-5
j_gene: TRBJ2-5
len: 14
CDR3nt: TGTGCCAGCAGCTTGAAACTCGGTACAGAGACCCAGTACTTC
CDR3aa: CASSLKLGTETQYF

abundance: -
d_gene: TRBD1
v_gene: TRBV2
j_gene: TRBJ2-7
len: 13
CDR3nt: TGTGCCAGCAGGGGACAGAGCTCCTACGAGCAGTACTTC
CDR3aa: CASRGQSSYEQYF

abundance: -
d_gene: TRBD1
v_gene: TRBV7-6
j_gene: TRBJ1-1
len: 13
CDR3nt: TGTGCCAGCAGCCCCGAGGGGGCTAATGAAGCTTTCTTT
CDR3aa: CASSPEGANEAFF

abundance: -
d_gene: -
v_gene: TRBV16
j_gene: TRBJ1-1
len: 14
CDR3nt: TGTGCCAGCAGCCAATCTACTGCGAACACTGAAGCTTTCTTT
CDR3aa: CASSQSTANTEAFF

abundance: -
d_gene: -
v_gene: TRBV5-6
j_gene: TRBJ1-1
len: 13
CDR3nt: TGTGCCAGCAGCTTAGGGGGAGGTACTGAAGCTTTCTTT
CDR3aa: CASSLGGGTEAFF